The 21 T cell receptor beta chains listed next were all sequenced from one sample in a study of T cell repertoires in cytomegalovirus infection. The antigens for these receptors are not known. In TCRdb, the reads were re-called with MiXCR into one record per CDR3 protein. The top ten hold about 14% of the sample, which has 310,000 or so distinct CDR3 sequences, approximately 25% seen once. The source material was cultured PBMCs, sampled from culture after CMV antigen stimulation. The receptors were gathered from a human donor in good health (CMV status not recorded). Some clones in this sample may be carry-over from other donors' samples.

This clonotype was seen a handful of times. This chain joins TRBV19 and TRBJ1-5, with no clear D. Deletions cut 0 bases from V and 3 bases from J, with 6 bases between. CDR1 and CDR2 (germline): LNHDA, SQIVND (reference sequence). The CDR3 consists of 14 residues. CDR3 protein: CASSIEASNQPQHF. The CDR3 DNA sequence: TGTGCCAGTAGTATAGAAGCCTCCAATCAGCCCCAGCATTTT.

This chain connects TRBV6-5 to TRBJ2-1, with D tentatively TRBD2 (5 bases). Germline V CDR1 and CDR2: MNHEY, SVGAGI. This CDR3 has 13 residues. Deletions cut 8 bases from V and 0 bases from J, with 8 bases between. The CDR3 DNA reads TGTGCCAGCGGAGCGGCCTCCTACAATGAGCAGTTCTTC. Its translation is CASGAASYNEQFF.

This chain's CDR3 is CALREGVSGNTEAFF. CDR3 in DNA: TGTGCCCTCCGGGAGGGGGTCTCGGGGAACACTGAAGCTTTCTTT. The chain has TRBV10-3 and TRBJ1-1; D perhaps matches TRBD1 (6 bases). V was pared by 11 bases and J by 1 base, with 20 bases between. The CDR3 has 15 residues. The germline CDR1 and CDR2 sequences are ENHRY and SYGVKD.

This clonotype was seen a few times. The CDR3 region has the DNA TGTGCCACCAGCCCCCGTCGGGACAGGAGGTCCGAGCAGTACTTC. Protein product: CATSPRRDRRSEQYF. The V call is TRBV15, the J call TRBJ2-7; TRBD1 agrees at 8 bases. CDR3 length equals 15 residues. V was pared by 5 bases and J by 6 bases, with 12 bases of the junction left unmatched. Germline V gives CDR1 LNHNV, CDR2 YYDKDF (reference sequence).

This clonotype was seen repeatedly, ten times or more. This sequence joins TRBV7-2 and TRBJ1-5; TRBD1 aligns across 7 bases. This CDR3 spans 15 amino acids. Germline V lookup: CDR1 SGHTA, CDR2 FQGNSA. Trimming at V came to 3 bases and at J to 6 bases, leaving 8 bases not matched to a gene. The CDR3 DNA sequence: TGTGCCAGCAGCTTGACCACAGGGGACGCTCAGCCCCAGCATTTT. Translating it yields CASSLTTGDAQPQHF.

The chain recombines TRBV20-1 with TRBJ2-3; TRBD2 matches 15 bases. The CDR3 extends over 18 amino acids. The V gene end was trimmed by 3 bases and the J gene end by 1 base; junction bases not matched to a gene: 8. Germline-derived CDR1 and CDR2 are DFQATT and SNEGSKA (reference sequence). The CDR3 nucleotides read TGCAGTGCTAGGAATGGACTAGCGGGAGGGTTGCGCACAGATACGCAGTATTTT. This codes for CSARNGLAGGLRTDTQYF.

This clonotype was counted between two and nine times. The chain is built from TRBV6-1 and TRBJ1-3; D is unresolved. CDR1 and CDR2 (germline): MNHNS, SASEGT. CDR3 length: 15 residues. V was shortened by 4 bases and J by 0 bases, with 10 bases between the two germline ends. The CDR3 nucleotides are TGTGCCAGCAGTGTAGAGAACTACTCTGGAAACACCATATATTTT. This translates into CASSVENYSGNTIYF.

The gene calls are TRBV28 and TRBJ2-1; 10 bases agree with TRBD2. Germline trimming cut 7 bases from V and 14 bases from J; bases unmatched to any gene: 5. This CDR3 comprises 11 residues. Germline CDR1 MDHEN, CDR2 SYDVKM. This CDR3 is CASTQGTSEFF. For the CDR3, the DNA is TGTGCCAGCACCCAGGGGACTAGCGAGTTCTTC.

The gene calls are TRBV19 and TRBJ2-1, with D possibly TRBD1 on 8 matching bases. This CDR3 has 14 amino acids. The V end lost 3 bases, the J end lost 7 bases, and 13 bases lay between the germline ends. Germline CDR1 is LNHDA and CDR2 is SQIVND (reference sequence). In nucleotides, the CDR3 is TGTGCCAGTAGTATTGCACAGGGGGGGAATGAGCAGTTCTTC. This codes for CASSIAQGGNEQFF.

This chain links TRBV2 with TRBJ2-5; weak D call: TRBD1 (5 bases). V lost 2 bases and J lost 5, with 12 bases in between. The CDR3 covers 14 residues. Germline V lookup: CDR1 SNHLY, CDR2 FYNNEI. CDR3 nucleotide sequence: TGTGCCAGCAGTGAATCCAGGGTCCGGGAGACCCAGTACTTC. Translation gives CASSESRVRETQYF.

V is TRBV20-1 and J is TRBJ2-2; 8 bases align to TRBD2. V was clipped by 0 bases and J by 11 bases; unmatched bases: 11. CDR1 DFQATT and CDR2 SNEGSKA come from the germline V gene (reference sequence). The CDR3 sequence is 15 residues long. CDR3 nucleotide sequence: TGCAGTGCTAGAGAGCGGACTAGCCCCCTAGTAGAGCTGTTTTTT. It yields the protein CSARERTSPLVELFF.

The chain employs TRBV12-3 or TRBV12-4 and TRBJ2-3; D gene unclear. This CDR3 region has 12 residues. With 3 bases removed from V and 4 bases from J, the gap between germline ends came to 5 bases. This chain's CDR3 is CASSFGSDTQYF. The CDR3 region has the DNA TGTGCCAGCAGTTTTGGGTCAGATACGCAGTATTTT.

The chain employs TRBV7-2 and TRBJ2-3, with 7 nucleotides matching TRBD2. CDR3 length equals 15 residues. Germline V gene lookup returns CDR1 SGHTA and CDR2 FQGNSA. Trimming cost V 2 bases and J 4 bases; bases outside gene matches: 6. CDR3 in DNA: TGTGCCAGCAGCTTATCGGGAGCGGGGCCAGATACGCAGTATTTT. Its translation is CASSLSGAGPDTQYF.

This clonotype was counted many times. The chain employs TRBV6-5 and TRBJ2-7; no clear D. Per germline, CDR1 MNHEY and CDR2 SVGAGI. CDR3 size: 15 residues. Trimming stripped 0 bases from V and 1 base from J, with 10 bases between. CDR3 DNA sequence: TGTGCCAGCAGTTACTCGAGTACGGTATCCTACGAGCAGTACTTC. It specifies CASSYSSTVSYEQYF.

The chain joins TRBV25-1 to TRBJ2-4; 10 bases align to TRBD2. The junction had 6 bases not matched to a gene; V was cut back by 4 bases and J by 9 bases. Germline V CDR1 and CDR2: MGHDK, SYGVNS. This CDR3 region has 14 residues. CDR3 region: CASSGSGRGGIQYF. The CDR3 DNA sequence: TGTGCCAGCAGTGGGAGCGGGAGGGGGGGCATTCAGTACTTC.

The V gene is TRBV7-6, the J gene TRBJ2-5; 7 bases line up with TRBD1. The J segment lost 5 bases and the V segment lost 5 bases, leaving 8 bases of the junction unmatched. Germline lookup yields CDR1 SGHVS and CDR2 FNYEAQ. This CDR3 spans 14 amino acids. Written as DNA, the CDR3 is TGTGCCAGCAGCCAGACAGGGATCGGGGAGACCCAGTACTTC. Amino acids: CASSQTGIGETQYF.

This clonotype was recorded a few times. The rearrangement joins TRBV28 to TRBJ1-6, with D perhaps TRBD1 (5 bases). The CDR3 length is 15 residues. V lost 7 bases, J lost 10 bases, and 20 bases lay in between. Germline V gives CDR1 MDHEN, CDR2 SYDVKM. CDR3 amino acids: CASNGQVLRGSPLHF. Written as DNA, the CDR3 is TGTGCCAGCAATGGACAAGTTTTAAGAGGCTCACCCCTCCACTTT.

This clonotype was seen more than once but under ten times. The genes are TRBV6-1 and TRBJ2-1; 7 bases match TRBD2. CDR1 and CDR2 from the germline V gene are MNHNS and SASEGT. The V segment lost 6 bases and the J segment 6 bases; nucleotides outside the gene matches: 11. The CDR3 totals 15 residues. The CDR3 protein is CASSHSGGSGNEQFF. The DNA of the CDR3 is TGTGCCAGCAGCCATTCTGGCGGGAGTGGCAATGAGCAGTTCTTC.

This rearrangement joins TRBV18 to TRBJ2-6; D unresolved. V lost 4 bases and J lost 1, with 8 bases in between. The CDR3 runs to 15 residues. Germline V gene sequence: CDR1 KGHSH, CDR2 LQKENI. CDR3 nucleotide sequence: TGTGCCAGCTCACTAGGGATTTCTGGGGCCAACGTCCTGACTTTC. Encoded protein: CASSLGISGANVLTF.

The chain combines TRBV28 with TRBJ2-7, with D possibly matching TRBD1 (6 bases). The CDR3 length is 16 residues. V lost 6 bases, J lost 5 bases, and 23 bases lay in between. Looked up from germline, CDR1 is MDHEN and CDR2 is SYDVKM. In nucleotides, the CDR3 is TGTGCCAGCAGCTCTAGAGGGACGCCAGGGGAAGACGAGCAGTACTTC. It translates to CASSSRGTPGEDEQYF.

In its sample, this clonotype was seen a few times. The rearrangement links TRBV20-1 to TRBJ2-7; 9 bases line up with TRBD1. The CDR3 consists of 13 residues. Per the germline V gene, CDR1 is DFQATT and CDR2 is SNEGSKA (reference sequence). V dropped 6 bases and J dropped 3; count of bases not matched to a gene: 6. The CDR3 here is CSAPDRGRYEQYF. The CDR3 bases are TGCAGTGCACCGGACAGGGGCCGCTACGAGCAGTACTTC.